This is a list of T cell receptor beta chains from one sample in a study of HIV-infected children after antiretroviral therapy interruption. Using its own MiXCR run on the 3' RACE reads, TCRdb lists one record per CDR3 protein. The table includes about 40,000 distinct CDR3 sequences, approximately 7% detected once. The sequences come from CD45RA+ CD4+ T cells from PBMCs, pooled from several time points, collected from a donor given antiretroviral therapy, either interrupted or continuous. The receptors shown here come from a pool of human donors with HIV. CDR3s include the opening cysteine and the closing phenylalanine or tryptophan. The order of the fields is V gene, clone size, J gene, D gene, CDR3 protein, CDR3 DNA. A D gene is named only where the DNA matches it firmly. Part of the rows lack a size; the others show once, few, many or a class for expanded clones.

>TRBV5-1|many|TRBJ2-1|TRBD1
CASSWGTGTYNEQFF
TGCGCCAGCAGCTGGGGGACAGGGACCTACAATGAGCAGTTCTTC
>TRBV6-5|many|TRBJ1-6|-
CASSSNRESPLHF
TGTGCCAGCAGTTCAAACAGGGAGTCACCCCTCCACTTT
>TRBV6-6|many|TRBJ2-3|-
CASRRGGPGNTQYF
TGTGCCAGCAGACGAGGAGGGCCTGGGAATACGCAGTATTTT
>TRBV10-2|many|TRBJ1-5|TRBD1
CASSAQGPREPQHF
TGCGCCAGCAGCGCACAGGGGCCCAGGGAGCCCCAGCATTTT
>TRBV29-1|many|TRBJ1-2|-
CRPDGYTF
TGCAGACCTGATGGCTACACCTTC
>TRBV7-6|-|TRBJ1-5|-
CASSVTGVEPQHF
TGTGCCAGCAGCGTCACTGGCGTGGAGCCCCAGCATTTT
>TRBV13|medium-sized|TRBJ2-4|TRBD1
CASSMTGQNTLYF
TGTGCCAGCTCCATGACAGGGCAAAACACCTTGTACTTT
>TRBV15|-|TRBJ1-4|TRBD1
CATSRRGGWDEKLFF
TGTGCCACCAGCAGAAGAGGGGGCTGGGATGAAAAACTGTTTTTT
>TRBV24-1|many|TRBJ2-7|-
CATSDGSSYEQYF
TGTGCCACCAGTGATGGAAGCTCCTACGAGCAGTACTTC
>TRBV20-1|many|TRBJ1-1|-
CSARAGFSEAFF
TGCAGTGCTAGAGCAGGGTTCTCTGAAGCTTTCTTT
>TRBV7-9|many|TRBJ2-1|TRBD1
CASSFDRGSYNEQFF
TGTGCCAGCAGCTTCGACAGGGGCTCCTACAATGAGCAGTTCTTC
>TRBV29-1|many|TRBJ1-1|-
CSVEDRYYGATEAFF
TGCAGCGTTGAAGATCGGTACTACGGTGCCACTGAAGCTTTCTTT
>TRBV9|many|TRBJ2-1|-
CASSVGRSGRGNEQFF
TGTGCCAGCAGCGTAGGACGGTCCGGACGAGGTAATGAGCAGTTCTTC
>TRBV29-1|many|TRBJ2-1|TRBD1
CGARGQGDAEQFF
TGTGGTGCTAGGGGACAGGGGGATGCTGAGCAGTTCTTC
>TRBV28|many|TRBJ2-7|-
CASSSTGYGSYEQYF
TGTGCCAGCAGTTCAACAGGTTACGGCTCCTACGAGCAGTACTTC
>TRBV7-2|many|TRBJ1-5|-
CASSHYRDYSNQPQHF
TGTGCCAGCAGTCACTACAGGGACTATAGCAATCAGCCCCAGCATTTT
>TRBV4-1|many|TRBJ2-7|-
CASSQKPPGQPSYEQYF
TGCGCCAGCAGCCAAAAGCCTCCGGGACAACCCTCCTACGAGCAGTACTTC
>TRBV20-1|few|TRBJ1-1|-
CSASAGSEAFF
TGCAGTGCTAGTGCAGGGTCTGAAGCTTTCTTT
>TRBV20-1|many|TRBJ1-6|-
CSARDRGYNSPLHF
TGCAGTGCTAGGGACAGAGGCTATAATTCACCCCTCCACTTT
>TRBV5-1|many|TRBJ2-1|-
CASSLASWDEQFF
TGCGCCAGCAGCTTGGCCAGTTGGGATGAGCAGTTCTTC
>TRBV7-2|-|TRBJ1-2|-
CASSPAGYGYTF
TGTGCCAGCAGCCCGGCTGGCTATGGCTACACCTTC
>TRBV29-1|many|TRBJ1-3|-
CSVERGNTIYF
TGCAGCGTTGAACGTGGAAACACCATATATTTT
>TRBV18|few|TRBJ2-7|TRBD1
CASSGQGQAYEQYF
TGTGCCAGCTCAGGCCAGGGACAGGCCTACGAGCAGTACTTC
>TRBV19|few|TRBJ1-5|TRBD1
CAMRQGRRNQPQHF
TGTGCCATGCGACAGGGAAGGCGCAATCAGCCCCAGCATTTT
>TRBV19|many|TRBJ2-7|TRBD1
CASSIPGQGTREQYF
TGTGCCAGTAGTATCCCGGGACAGGGGACACGCGAGCAGTACTTC
>TRBV5-1|few|TRBJ2-1|-
CASSLEGRGTYNEQFF
TGCGCCAGCAGCTTGGAGGGGAGAGGTACCTACAATGAGCAGTTCTTC
>TRBV6-2/TRBV6-3|many|TRBJ2-7|-
CASSPNARIYEQYF
TGTGCCAGCAGCCCCAACGCCAGGATCTACGAGCAGTACTTC
>TRBV14|-|TRBJ2-7|-
CASSRDGRVGEQYF
TGTGCCAGCAGCCGGGACGGCAGAGTCGGGGAGCAGTACTTC
>TRBV12-3/TRBV12-4|-|TRBJ2-7|-
CASSRKQGSEQYF
TGTGCCAGCAGTCGGAAACAAGGATCCGAGCAGTACTTC
>TRBV20-1|-|TRBJ2-5|-
CSATSTIKETQYF
TGCAGTGCGACGTCGACTATAAAAGAGACCCAGTACTTC
>TRBV28|many|TRBJ1-2|-
CASSSYVGYTF
TGTGCCAGCAGTTCATACGTTGGCTACACCTTC
>TRBV5-6|many|TRBJ1-1|TRBD1
CASSPGQGLGSTEAFF
TGTGCCAGCAGCCCAGGACAGGGCCTGGGAAGCACTGAAGCTTTCTTT
>TRBV10-2|many|TRBJ2-1|TRBD2
CASSGLGLAGNEQFF
TGCGCCAGCAGTGGACTTGGACTAGCGGGGAATGAGCAGTTCTTC
>TRBV10-2|-|TRBJ2-3|TRBD2
CATLAGASTDTQYF
TGCGCCACCCTAGCGGGAGCGAGCACAGATACGCAGTATTTT
>TRBV6-2/TRBV6-3|many|TRBJ1-2|-
CASSYGQNYGYTF
TGTGCCAGCAGTTACGGACAAAACTATGGCTACACCTTC
>TRBV11-2|many|TRBJ2-1|TRBD2
CASSSRTSGRTTYNEQFF
TGTGCCAGCAGCTCTCGGACTAGCGGGAGGACCACATACAATGAGCAGTTCTTC
>TRBV28|many|TRBJ2-1|-
CASSVVRGYNEQFF
TGTGCCAGCAGTGTAGTACGCGGTTACAATGAGCAGTTCTTC
>TRBV6-6|-|TRBJ1-3|-
CASSLDSSGNTLYF
TGTGCCAGCAGTCTGGACAGTTCTGGAAATACGCTCTATTTT
>TRBV29-1|many|TRBJ1-2|TRBD1
CSVGQGLNYGYTF
TGCAGCGTTGGACAGGGACTTAACTATGGCTACACCTTC
>TRBV28|-|TRBJ2-2|-
CASIQGIAGELFF
TGTGCCAGCATCCAGGGGATAGCGGGGGAGCTGTTTTTT
>TRBV6-5|many|TRBJ2-3|-
CATRLGITTDTQYF
TGTGCCACCCGGCTGGGGATCACCACAGATACGCAGTATTTT
>TRBV28|few|TRBJ2-7|TRBD2
CASFPGLGVYEQYF
TGTGCCAGTTTCCCGGGACTAGGGGTATACGAGCAGTACTTC
>TRBV6-1|many|TRBJ1-1|-
CASSARGAEAFF
TGTGCCAGCAGTGCCCGGGGTGCTGAAGCTTTCTTT
>TRBV28|many|TRBJ1-5|-
CASSLIWDNQPQHF
TGTGCCAGCAGTTTGATTTGGGACAATCAGCCCCAGCATTTT
>TRBV7-2|-|TRBJ2-1|TRBD2
CASSLTSVHEQFF
TGTGCCAGCAGCCTAACTAGCGTACATGAGCAGTTCTTC
>TRBV5-1|-|TRBJ2-1|-
CASSPRQAPYNEQFF
TGCGCCAGCAGCCCCCGACAGGCTCCATACAATGAGCAGTTCTTC
>TRBV5-1|many|TRBJ2-2|-
CASSGGQAGDLTGELFF
TGCGCCAGCAGCGGAGGGCAAGCCGGGGACCTAACCGGGGAGCTGTTTTTT
>TRBV18|few|TRBJ1-6|TRBD1
CASSRQGERSPLHF
TGTGCCAGCTCACGACAGGGGGAGCGATCACCCCTCCACTTT
>TRBV20-1|many|TRBJ2-7|-
CSARVDYEQYF
TGCAGTGCTAGAGTCGACTACGAGCAGTACTTC
>TRBV5-8|many|TRBJ2-5|TRBD1
CASSLEGTGQETQYF
TGTGCCAGCAGCTTGGAAGGGACAGGCCAAGAGACCCAGTACTTC
>TRBV28|many|TRBJ1-5|-
CASSLPVQPQHF
TGTGCCAGCAGCCTTCCCGTTCAGCCCCAGCATTTT
>TRBV5-1|-|TRBJ2-5|TRBD1
CASSQGQGRMVETQYF
TGCGCCAGCAGCCAGGGACAGGGTAGGATGGTAGAGACCCAGTACTTC
>TRBV23-1|many|TRBJ2-1|TRBD1
CASSLATGGF
TGTGCCAGCAGTCTGGCGACAGGGGGCTTC
>TRBV27|-|TRBJ2-3|-
CASSLPGTDTQYF
TGTGCCAGCAGTTTACCGGGCACAGATACGCAGTATTTT
>TRBV5-5|-|TRBJ2-7|-
CASSPTRSYEQYF
TGTGCCAGCAGCCCGACAAGATCCTACGAGCAGTACTTC